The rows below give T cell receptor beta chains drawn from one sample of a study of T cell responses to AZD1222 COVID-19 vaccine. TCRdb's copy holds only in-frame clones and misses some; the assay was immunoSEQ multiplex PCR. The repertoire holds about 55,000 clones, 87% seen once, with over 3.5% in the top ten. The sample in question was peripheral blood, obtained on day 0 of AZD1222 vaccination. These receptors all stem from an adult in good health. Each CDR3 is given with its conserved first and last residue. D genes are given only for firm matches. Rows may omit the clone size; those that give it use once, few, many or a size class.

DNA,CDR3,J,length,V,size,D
TGTGCCAGCCATAGCGGGGGCCTGGGGGAGACCCAGTACTTC,CASHSGGLGETQYF,TRBJ2-5,14,TRBV6-5,-,TRBD2
TGCGCCAGCAGCCCGGGGACGGTAACCTACGAGCAGTACTTC,CASSPGTVTYEQYF,TRBJ2-7,14,TRBV5-1,once,-
TGTGCCAGCAGCTTAGGATCGGGGGATGAAAAACTGTTTTTT,CASSLGSGDEKLFF,TRBJ1-4,14,TRBV7-9,-,-
TGTGCCAGCAGCTTAGCTCAAGACAACAACAATGAGCAGTTCTTC,CASSLAQDNNNEQFF,TRBJ2-1,15,TRBV7-6,-,-
TGTGCCAGTAGTCCGGGACAGGGAGCGACTGAAGCTTTCTTT,CASSPGQGATEAFF,TRBJ1-1,14,TRBV19,-,TRBD1
TGTGCCAGCAGTTCGCCGGGACTAGGAGCGGACAAGCAGTACTTC,CASSSPGLGADKQYF,TRBJ2-7,15,TRBV6-5,-,TRBD2
TGTGCCAGCAGCTTAGCGCAGGCGACAGGGGGAAACGAGCAGTACTTC,CASSLAQATGGNEQYF,TRBJ2-7,16,TRBV7-9,-,TRBD1
TGTGCCAGCAGCTTAGATCGGGGGGAGCTGTTTTTT,CASSLDRGELFF,TRBJ2-2,12,TRBV11-2,-,-
TGTGCCAGCAGTTACTTCGCGGGAGTACAAGAGACCCAGTACTTC,CASSYFAGVQETQYF,TRBJ2-5,15,TRBV6-5,-,TRBD2
TGTGCCAGCAGCGTAGAGGACAGCAATCAGCCCCAGCATTTT,CASSVEDSNQPQHF,TRBJ1-5,14,TRBV9,-,-
TGTGCCAGCTCACCCCTCACAGGGCAAGATGGCTACACCTTC,CASSPLTGQDGYTF,TRBJ1-2,14,TRBV18,-,-
TGTGCCATCAGTTCAAGACAGGGGGCTGACGAGCAGTACTTC,CAISSRQGADEQYF,TRBJ2-7,14,TRBV10-3,once,TRBD1
TGTGCCAGCAGCTTAGTGAGGGCTGGGATGAACACTGAAGCTTTCTTT,CASSLVRAGMNTEAFF,TRBJ1-1,16,TRBV13,-,-
TGTGCCAGCAGCTCGAGCGGACAGGTGGGGGAAAAACTGTTTTTT,CASSSSGQVGEKLFF,TRBJ1-4,15,TRBV7-9,-,TRBD1
TGTGCCAGTCAGGGGGCCTTGGGGGGTGCAGAGACCCAGTACTTC,CASQGALGGAETQYF,TRBJ2-5,15,TRBV6-6,-,TRBD1
TGTGCCAGCAGTGATACTGGGACTGTCAGCAATCAGCCCCAGCATTTT,CASSDTGTVSNQPQHF,TRBJ1-5,16,TRBV2,-,-
TGCGCCAGCAGCCAAGATCCGGGGGACACCGGGGAGCTGTTTTTT,CASSQDPGDTGELFF,TRBJ2-2,15,TRBV4-1,-,-
TGTGCCAGCAGCCAACACGAACAGGGATACGAGCAGTACTTC,CASSQHEQGYEQYF,TRBJ2-7,14,TRBV3-1/TRBV3-2,-,-
TGTGCCATCAGCGGCTCCTTTGAAGCTTTCTTT,CAISGSFEAFF,TRBJ1-1,11,TRBV10-3,-,-
TGCGCCAGCAGCTTAACCGGGACAGACTATGGCTACACCTTC,CASSLTGTDYGYTF,TRBJ1-2,14,TRBV5-1,-,TRBD1
TGTGCCAGCAGCCCCTACCTCCAAGAGACCCAGTACTTC,CASSPYLQETQYF,TRBJ2-5,13,TRBV3-1/TRBV3-2,-,-
TGTGCCAGCAGCTTAATTGGGAGGGGGAGAAATGAGCAGTTCTTC,CASSLIGRGRNEQFF,TRBJ2-1,15,TRBV7-2,-,-
TGTGCCAGTACCGACGTCGGGAGAGCCACTGAAGCTTTCTTT,CASTDVGRATEAFF,TRBJ1-1,14,TRBV19,-,-
TGTGCCAGCAGCCATGGGACTAAATCGGGCCTAGACGAGCAGTACTTC,CASSHGTKSGLDEQYF,TRBJ2-7,16,TRBV7-6,-,TRBD2